This T cell receptor (beta chain) was captured by sequencing in a study of beta chain features in type 1 diabetes. The sequenced template was cDNA made from the entire isolated RNA. Libraries were prepared by immunoSEQ multiplex PCR; TCRdb keeps only in-frame clonotypes and omits some of them. The sample has about 250,000 clones, roughly 15% seen once. Germline assignment: CDR1 SEHNR and CDR2 FQNEAQ (reference sequence). This CDR3 comprises 16 residues. Trimming left V 5 bases short and J 3 bases short, with 17 bases between. This clone appeared once. Material: naive CD4+ T cells from blood. The sequence derives from a woman between 40 and 55 years old in good health. The chain carries TRBV7-9 and TRBJ1-5; TRBD1 might be the D (6 bases). CDR3: CASSPLRGASNQPQHF. The CDR3, as DNA: TGTGCCAGCAGCCCTCTCCGGGGGGCGTCCAATCAGCCCCAGCATTTT.